The 26 T cell receptor beta chains in this list originate from one sample, sequenced in a study of graft-versus-host responses after intestinal transplantation. Which antigens these TCRs recognize remains unknown. Sequenced by immunoSEQ multiplex PCR; TCRdb stores in-frame clones only, minus some. The repertoire holds roughly 92,000 clones, with under 90% as singletons. The material sequenced was unstimulated CD4+ T cells sorted from spleen or lymph node cells, taken before intestinal transplant. These receptors were taken from a human donor who received an intestinal transplant.

About this clone: A read error may produce the germline difference seen at one junction end. This chain joins TRBV9 and TRBJ1-6; D possibly corresponds to TRBD1 (5 bases). The CDR3 covers 16 residues. Germline CDR1 and CDR2: SGDLS and YYNGEE. CDR3 residues: CAGSGPGGTSHSPLHF. For the CDR3, the DNA is TGTGCCGGCAGCGGCCCGGGGGGGACCTCCCATTCACCCCTCCACTTT.

This clone was seen only once. The gene calls are TRBV27 and TRBJ1-1; D is uncertain. CDR1 MNHEY and CDR2 SMNVEV come from the germline V gene (reference sequence). This CDR3 contains 13 residues. Trimming took 5 bases from V and 6 from J, leaving 13 bases between them. The chain's CDR3 is CASSPLSSPEAFF. The CDR3 nucleotides are TGTGCCAGCAGTCCCCTCAGTTCTCCTGAAGCTTTCTTT.

J is TRBJ2-7 and V is TRBV6-1; maybe TRBD2 (6 bases). The CDR3 is made up of 14 amino acids. CDR1 is MNHNS and CDR2 is SASEGT in the germline V gene. Trimming took off 5 bases at V and 2 bases at J, with 13 bases between the two ends. CDR3 sequence (DNA): TGTGCCAGCAGTTTGGGACTTGCCCCCTACGAGCAGTACTTC. Its protein product is CASSLGLAPYEQYF.

The chain employs TRBV9 and TRBJ2-1; 12 bases are a match to TRBD2. The CDR3 is 18 residues long. Germline loops: CDR1 SGDLS, CDR2 YYNGEE. Trimming removed 0 bases from V and 1 base from J; junction bases left unmatched: 5. The CDR3: CASSVAGLAGMSYNEQFF. The CDR3 DNA sequence: TGTGCCAGCAGCGTAGCCGGACTAGCGGGGATGTCCTACAATGAGCAGTTCTTC.

This CDR3 is CASSPGTANQPQHF. CDR3 in DNA: TGTGCCAGCAGCCCCGGGACAGCAAATCAGCCCCAGCATTTT. The chain carries TRBV7-8 and TRBJ1-5, with TRBD1 matching over 7 bases. Unmatched junction bases numbered 5, after V lost 5 bases and J lost 4 bases. The germline gives CDR1 SGHVS, CDR2 FQNEAQ. The CDR3 totals 14 residues. The variable domain in full, with the rest retrieved from reference TRBV7-8 and TRBJ1-5, is GAGVSQSPRYKVAKRGQDVALRCDPISGHVSLFWYQQALGQGPEFLTYFQNEAQLDKSGLPSDRFFAERPEGSVSTLKIQRTQQEDSAVYLCASSPGTANQPQHFGDGTRLSIL.

The V and J genes are TRBV6-1 and TRBJ1-2; a possible D gene is TRBD1 (6 bases). CDR1 and CDR2 (germline): MNHNS, SASEGT. Trimming pared 2 bases from V and 3 bases from J, leaving 13 bases between. This CDR3 contains 15 residues. CDR3 in amino acids: CASSELQGLYYGYTF. The DNA of the CDR3 is TGTGCCAGCAGTGAACTCCAGGGGTTGTACTATGGCTACACCTTC.

The genes are TRBV6-1 and TRBJ2-5; 8 bases agree with TRBD1. The trim removed 4 bases at V and 9 bases at J, leaving 13 bases unmatched. This CDR3 contains 15 residues. Per the germline V gene, CDR1 is MNHNS and CDR2 is SASEGT. CDR3 in DNA: TGTGCCAGCAGTGCGACAGGGGCGCGGGTCTCGGCCCAGTACTTC. It translates to CASSATGARVSAQYF.

This sequence joins TRBV7-8 and TRBJ1-1; TRBD1 is a possible D gene (6 bases). From germline, CDR1 is SGHVS and CDR2 FQNEAQ. There are 15 residues in the CDR3. The germline V and J ends were trimmed by 5 bases and 6 bases, with 19 bases remaining between them. The CDR3 DNA reads as TGTGCCAGCAGCCTACACAGGGACCCATCTCCTGAAGCTTTCTTT. This translates into CASSLHRDPSPEAFF.

This chain uses TRBV6-5 with TRBJ1-1, with a weak D call TRBD1 (6 bases). This CDR3 is built from 15 residues. Germline loops: CDR1 MNHEY, CDR2 SVGAGI. Trimming stripped 6 bases from V and 6 bases from J, with 20 bases between. The CDR3 is CASSRLRRQDPEAFF. The CDR3 bases are TGTGCCAGCAGCCGCCTTAGGCGACAGGACCCTGAAGCTTTCTTT.

This clone was detected a few times. The chain carries TRBV2 and TRBJ2-7, with 8 bases that match TRBD1. CDR3 size: 13 residues. The germline CDR1 and CDR2 sequences are SNHLY and FYNNEI. V shed 7 bases, J shed 9 bases, and the junction held 11 bases outside the gene matches. The CDR3 loop is CASTGTGLRLQYF. DNA of the CDR3: TGTGCCAGCACCGGGACAGGCTTACGTCTGCAGTACTTC.

V and J are TRBV9 and TRBJ1-1; possible D gene TRBD1, 5 bases. The V end lost 2 bases, the J end lost 5 bases, and 16 bases lay between the germline ends. The CDR3 sequence is 15 residues long. Germline V gene data show CDR1 as SGDLS and CDR2 as YYNGEE. The CDR3 loop is CASSVVSAGGTEAFF. The CDR3, as DNA: TGTGCCAGCAGCGTGGTTTCTGCTGGGGGGACTGAAGCTTTCTTT.

The chain joins TRBV7-3 to TRBJ2-3; 12 bases agree with TRBD2. The ends lost 4 bases at V and 8 bases at J; junction bases unmatched: 13. CDR1 SGHTA and CDR2 FQGTGA come from the germline V gene. The CDR3 covers 17 residues. In nucleotides, the CDR3 is TGTGCCAGCAGCTCGCCGGGACTAGCGGGCGCCTCGGGTACGCAGTATTTT. Protein product: CASSSPGLAGASGTQYF.

CDR3 coding DNA: TGTGCCATCACCGAGGGGGGGCGAGTCACCTATGGCTACACCTTC. As protein: CAITEGGRVTYGYTF. The chain is built from TRBV10-3 and TRBJ1-2; D is perhaps TRBD1 (6 bases). Germline CDR1 ENHRY, CDR2 SYGVKD. The CDR3 spans 15 residues. Trimming took off 7 bases at V and 4 bases at J, with 19 bases between the two ends.

The rearrangement joins TRBV5-1 to TRBJ2-5; a weak D match, TRBD2 (5 bases). CDR3 length: 15 amino acids. The germline V gene has CDR1 SGHRS and CDR2 YFSETQ. Trimming cost V 4 bases and J 4 bases, with 17 bases left between them. DNA of the CDR3: TGCGCCAGCAGCCCCTTAGCCGGGGATCGAGAGACCCAGTACTTC. It is translated as CASSPLAGDRETQYF.

This chain links TRBV5-1 with TRBJ2-7; TRBD1 matches 8 bases. This CDR3 comprises 16 residues. Germline CDR1 and CDR2: SGHRS and YFSETQ. The ends lost 4 bases at V and 0 bases at J; junction bases unmatched: 9. CDR3 region: CASSPGDRTSSYEQYF. The CDR3 DNA reads TGCGCCAGCAGCCCGGGGGACAGGACCAGCTCCTACGAGCAGTACTTC.

This clone was seen only once. This CDR3 reads CASIRLAGETQYF. The DNA for the CDR3 is TGTGCCAGCATTCGACTAGCAGGGGAGACCCAGTACTTC. The chain employs TRBV7-9 and TRBJ2-5, with 7 bases fitting TRBD2. With V trimmed by 7 bases and J by 5 bases, 7 bases remained unmatched. There are 13 residues in the CDR3. Germline V gives CDR1 SEHNR, CDR2 FQNEAQ (reference sequence).

This chain connects TRBV2 to TRBJ2-3; a weak D match, TRBD2 (6 bases). Trimming removed 4 bases at V and 2 bases at J, with 7 bases between. The germline V gene encodes CDR1 SNHLY and CDR2 FYNNEI. This CDR3 contains 13 residues. DNA for the CDR3: TGTGCCAGCAGTGGGGACTTCACAGATACGCAGTATTTT. This sequence encodes CASSGDFTDTQYF.

The V and J genes are TRBV7-3 and TRBJ2-7, with 13 bases that match TRBD2. With V trimmed by 5 bases and J by 6 bases, 4 bases remained unmatched. Looked up from germline, CDR1 is SGHTA and CDR2 is FQGTGA. The CDR3 extends over 14 amino acids. CDR3 protein: CASSAGTSGAEQYF. In nucleotides, the CDR3 is TGTGCCAGCAGCGCCGGGACTAGCGGGGCCGAGCAGTACTTC.

V gene TRBV9 combines with J gene TRBJ2-1; 10 bases are shared with TRBD1. The length of the CDR3 is 15 residues. CDR1 is SGDLS and CDR2 is YYNGEE in the germline V gene. The trim removed 2 bases at V and 8 bases at J, leaving 7 bases unmatched. The CDR3 nucleotides are TGTGCCAGCAGCGTTACGACAGGGGGCATTGATGAGCAGTTCTTC. It codes for CASSVTTGGIDEQFF.

This clone occurred once. The chain uses TRBV5-1 and TRBJ2-3, with D perhaps matching TRBD2 (7 bases). The CDR3 length is 17 residues. The germline V gene has CDR1 SGHRS and CDR2 YFSETQ. Between the trimmed V and J ends, which lost 0 bases and 2 bases, there was a span of 16 bases. As DNA, the CDR3 is TGCGCCAGCAGCTTGGCCGTGCGGGGGCCATACACAGATACGCAGTATTTT. Translated: CASSLAVRGPYTDTQYF.

The chain couples TRBV12-5 to TRBJ2-2; D is perhaps TRBD2 (6 bases). Trimming pared 1 base from V and 5 bases from J, leaving 17 bases between. The CDR3 spans 17 residues. CDR1 is LGHNT, CDR2 FRNRAP, per germline. The DNA for the CDR3 is TGTGCTAGTGGTTTGGGAGAAGGCGGCGGGGTGACCGGGGAGCTGTTTTTT. As protein: CASGLGEGGGVTGELFF.

CDR3 sequence: CASGMSGTGAFYEQYF. The DNA for the CDR3 is TGTGCCAGCGGGATGTCCGGGACAGGGGCCTTCTACGAGCAGTACTTC. The chain combines TRBV9 with TRBJ2-7; 10 nucleotides align to TRBD1. The CDR3 loop spans 16 amino acids. J gave up 3 bases and V 7 bases, and 13 bases lay outside the gene matches. Germline V gives CDR1 SGDLS, CDR2 YYNGEE.

V and J are TRBV2 and TRBJ1-1, with 9 bases fitting TRBD1. The V segment lost 6 bases and the J segment 5 bases; nucleotides outside the gene matches: 7. The CDR3 totals 14 residues. Germline V CDR1 and CDR2: SNHLY, FYNNEI. CDR3 sequence (DNA): TGTGCCAGCAGAGGGACAGGGATGGAGACTGAAGCTTTCTTT. Protein product: CASRGTGMETEAFF. Variable domain in full (rest from reference TRBV2 and TRBJ1-1): EPEVTQTPSHQVTQMGQEVILRCVPISNHLYFYWYRQILGQKVEFLVSFYNNEISEKSEIFDDQFSVERPDGSNFTLKIRSTKLEDSAMYFCASRGTGMETEAFFGQGTRLTVV.

The chain employs TRBV5-6 and TRBJ2-5; TRBD2 is a possible D gene (5 bases). This CDR3 is 16 amino acids long. V lost 2 bases and J lost 2, with 16 bases in between. CDR1 is SGHDT and CDR2 is YYEEEE in the germline V gene. CDR3 protein: CASSFEERTAQETQYF. CDR3 DNA: TGTGCCAGCAGCTTTGAGGAGCGGACGGCGCAAGAGACCCAGTACTTC. Drawing the rest from reference TRBV5-6 and TRBJ2-5, the complete variable domain is DAGVTQSPTHLIKTRGQQVTLRCSPKSGHDTVSWYQQALGQGPQFIFQYYEEEERQRGNFPDRFSGHQFPNYSSELNVNALLLGDSALYLCASSFEERTAQETQYFGPGTRLLVL.

The chain uses TRBV6-5 and TRBJ1-2; D perhaps matches TRBD1 (5 bases). CDR1 is MNHEY, CDR2 SVGAGI, per germline. There are 14 residues in the CDR3. The germline V and J ends were trimmed by 0 bases and 5 bases, with 10 bases remaining between them. Here the CDR3 DNA reads TGTGCCAGCAGTTACTCGTGGGGGGTATATGGCTACACCTTC. Translation gives CASSYSWGVYGYTF.

The rearrangement joins TRBV7-2 to TRBJ1-3, with TRBD1 identical over 7 bases. Germline trimming cut 5 bases from V and 2 bases from J; bases unmatched to any gene: 6. This CDR3 contains 15 residues. CDR1 and CDR2 from the germline V gene are SGHTA and FQGNSA. CDR3 in amino acids: CASSTRTGAGNTIYF. In DNA form, the CDR3 reads TGTGCCAGCAGCACGCGGACAGGCGCTGGAAACACCATATATTTT.